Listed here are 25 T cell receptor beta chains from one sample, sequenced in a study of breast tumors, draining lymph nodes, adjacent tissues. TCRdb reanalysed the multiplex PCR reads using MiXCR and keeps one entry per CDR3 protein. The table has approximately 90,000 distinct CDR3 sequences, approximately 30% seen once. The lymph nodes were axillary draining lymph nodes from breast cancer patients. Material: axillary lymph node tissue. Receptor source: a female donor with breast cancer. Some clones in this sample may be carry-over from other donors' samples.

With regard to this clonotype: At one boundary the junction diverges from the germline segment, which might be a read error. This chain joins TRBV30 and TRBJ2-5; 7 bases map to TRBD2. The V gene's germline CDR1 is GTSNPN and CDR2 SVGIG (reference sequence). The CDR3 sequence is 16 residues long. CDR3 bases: TGTGCCCGGGCCCAAGGGGCAGGGACTAATTGGGAGACCCATTACTTC. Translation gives CARAQGAGTNWETHYF.

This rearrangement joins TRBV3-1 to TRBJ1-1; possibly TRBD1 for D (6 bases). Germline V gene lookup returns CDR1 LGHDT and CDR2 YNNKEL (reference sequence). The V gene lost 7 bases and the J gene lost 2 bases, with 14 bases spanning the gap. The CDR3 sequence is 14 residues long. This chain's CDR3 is CASKTQGANTEAFF. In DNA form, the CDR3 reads TGTGCCAGCAAAACACAGGGAGCAAACACTGAAGCTTTCTTT. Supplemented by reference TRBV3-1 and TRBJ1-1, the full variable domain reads DTAVSQTPKYLVTQMGNDKSIKCEQNLGHDTMYWYKQDSKKFLKIMFSYNNKELIINETVPNRFSPKSPDKAHLNLHINSLELGDSAVYFCASKTQGANTEAFFGQGTRLTVV.

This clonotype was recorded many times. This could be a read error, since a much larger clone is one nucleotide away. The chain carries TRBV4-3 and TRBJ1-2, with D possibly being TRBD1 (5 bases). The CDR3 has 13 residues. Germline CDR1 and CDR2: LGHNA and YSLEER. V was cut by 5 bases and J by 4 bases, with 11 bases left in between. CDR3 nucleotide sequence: TGCGCCAGCAGCGATTCCGGGACCTATGGCTACACCTTC. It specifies CASSDSGTYGYTF.

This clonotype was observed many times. The CDR3 spells CATRSTGELFF. For the CDR3, the DNA is TGTGCCACCCGTAGCACCGGGGAGCTGTTTTTT. The chain couples TRBV7-9 to TRBJ2-2; D is unclear. CDR1 SEHNR and CDR2 FQNEAQ come from the germline V gene (reference sequence). The germline V and J ends were trimmed by 10 bases and 4 bases, with 7 bases remaining between them. This CDR3 has 11 amino acids.

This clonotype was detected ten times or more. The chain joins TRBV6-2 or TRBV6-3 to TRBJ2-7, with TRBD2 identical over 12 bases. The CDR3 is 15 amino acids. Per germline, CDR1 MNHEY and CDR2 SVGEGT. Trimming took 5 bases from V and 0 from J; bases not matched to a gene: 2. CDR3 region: CASSTSGRPSYEQYF. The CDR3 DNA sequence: TGTGCCAGCAGTACTAGCGGGAGGCCCTCCTACGAGCAGTACTTC.

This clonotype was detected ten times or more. CDR3 DNA sequence: TGTGCCACCAGCAGAGAGATATCAGGCACCGGGGAGCTGTTTTTT. This translates into CATSREISGTGELFF. The chain recombines TRBV15 with TRBJ2-2; unclear D gene. Between the trimmed V and J ends, which lost 0 bases and 4 bases, there was a span of 9 bases. The CDR3 spans 15 residues. The V gene's germline CDR1 is LNHNV and CDR2 YYDKDF (reference sequence).

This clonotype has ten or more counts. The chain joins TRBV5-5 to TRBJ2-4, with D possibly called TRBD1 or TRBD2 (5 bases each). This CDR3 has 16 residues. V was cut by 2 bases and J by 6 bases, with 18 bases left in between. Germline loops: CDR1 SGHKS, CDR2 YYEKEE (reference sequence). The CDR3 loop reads CASSFRGDAKANIQYF. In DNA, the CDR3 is TGTGCCAGCAGCTTTCGAGGGGACGCCAAGGCAAACATTCAGTACTTC.

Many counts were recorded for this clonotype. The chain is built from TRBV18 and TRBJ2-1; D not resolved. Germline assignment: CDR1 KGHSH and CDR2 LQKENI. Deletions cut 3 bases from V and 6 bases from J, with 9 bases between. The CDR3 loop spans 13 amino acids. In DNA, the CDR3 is TGTGCCAGCTCACCGAGCGCGGCCAATGAGCAGTTCTTC. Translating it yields CASSPSAANEQFF.

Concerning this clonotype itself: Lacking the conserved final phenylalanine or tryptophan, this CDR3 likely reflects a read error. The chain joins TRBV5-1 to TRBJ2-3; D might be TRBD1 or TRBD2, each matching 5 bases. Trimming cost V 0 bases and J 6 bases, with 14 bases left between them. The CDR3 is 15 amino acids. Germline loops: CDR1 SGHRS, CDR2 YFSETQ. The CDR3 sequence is CASSLAMTGTDTQYL. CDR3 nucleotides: TGCGCCAGCAGCTTGGCCATGACGGGGACCGATACGCAGTATCTT.

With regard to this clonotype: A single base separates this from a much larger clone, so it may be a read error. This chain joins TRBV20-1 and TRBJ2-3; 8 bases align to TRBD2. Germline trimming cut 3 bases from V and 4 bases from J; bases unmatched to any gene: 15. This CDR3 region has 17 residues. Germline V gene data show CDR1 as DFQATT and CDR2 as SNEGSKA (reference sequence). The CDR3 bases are TGCAGTGCTAGCCCACCCCTGGGGGGAGCGGGGGCAGATACGCAGTATTTT. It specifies CSASPPLGGAGADTQYF.

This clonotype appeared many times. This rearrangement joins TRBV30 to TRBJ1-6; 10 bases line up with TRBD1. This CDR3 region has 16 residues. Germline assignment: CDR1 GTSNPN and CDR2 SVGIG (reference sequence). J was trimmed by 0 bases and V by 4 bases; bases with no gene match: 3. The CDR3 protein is CAWNGQGDSYNSPLHF. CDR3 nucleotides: TGTGCCTGGAACGGACAGGGGGACTCCTATAATTCACCCCTCCACTTT.

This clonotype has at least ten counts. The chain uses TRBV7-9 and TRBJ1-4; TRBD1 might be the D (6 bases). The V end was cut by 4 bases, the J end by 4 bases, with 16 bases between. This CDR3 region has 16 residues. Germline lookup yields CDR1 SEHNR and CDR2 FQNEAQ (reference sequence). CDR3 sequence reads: CASSSKIRGNNEKLFF. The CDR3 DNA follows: TGTGCCAGCAGCTCTAAGATCAGGGGCAATAATGAAAAACTGTTTTTT. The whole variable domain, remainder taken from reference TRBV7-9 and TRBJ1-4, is DTGVSQNPRHKITKRGQNVTFRCDPISEHNRLYWYRQTLGQGPEFLTYFQNEAQLEKSRLLSDRFSAERPKGSFSTLEIQRTEQGDSAMYLCASSSKIRGNNEKLFFGSGTQLSVL.

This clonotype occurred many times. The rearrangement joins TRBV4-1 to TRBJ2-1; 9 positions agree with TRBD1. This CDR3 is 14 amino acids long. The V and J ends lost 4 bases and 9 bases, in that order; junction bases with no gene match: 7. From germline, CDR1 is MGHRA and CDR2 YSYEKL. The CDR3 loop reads CASSLQGQGGEQFF. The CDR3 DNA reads TGCGCCAGCAGCCTTCAGGGACAGGGAGGTGAGCAGTTCTTC.

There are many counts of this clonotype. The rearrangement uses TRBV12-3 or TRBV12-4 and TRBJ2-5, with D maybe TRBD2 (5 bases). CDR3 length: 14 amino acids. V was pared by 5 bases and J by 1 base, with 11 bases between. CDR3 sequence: CASSPTGSQETQYF. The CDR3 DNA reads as TGTGCCAGCAGTCCGACTGGGAGCCAAGAGACCCAGTACTTC.

The CDR3 DNA reads TGTGCCAGCAGCTACGACCTTTCTAGCGGAGATGAGCAGTTCTTC. Protein sequence: CASSYDLSSGDEQFF. The rearrangement joins TRBV5-6 to TRBJ2-1; 7 bases agree with TRBD2. J gave up 8 bases and V 3 bases, and 11 bases lay outside the gene matches. Germline assignment: CDR1 SGHDT and CDR2 YYEEEE. CDR3 length: 15 residues.

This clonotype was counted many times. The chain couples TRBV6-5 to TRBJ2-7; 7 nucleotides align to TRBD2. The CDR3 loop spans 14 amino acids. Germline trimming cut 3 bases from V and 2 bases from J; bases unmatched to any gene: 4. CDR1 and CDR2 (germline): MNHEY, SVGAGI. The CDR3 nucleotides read TGTGCCAGCAGTTATGGGGGAGGGCCCTACGAGCAGTACTTC. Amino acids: CASSYGGGPYEQYF.

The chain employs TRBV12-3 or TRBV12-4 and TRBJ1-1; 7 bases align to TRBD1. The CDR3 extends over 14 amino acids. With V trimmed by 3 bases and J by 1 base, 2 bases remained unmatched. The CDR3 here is CASSFAGGNTEAFF. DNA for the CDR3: TGTGCCAGCAGTTTTGCAGGGGGGAACACTGAAGCTTTCTTT.

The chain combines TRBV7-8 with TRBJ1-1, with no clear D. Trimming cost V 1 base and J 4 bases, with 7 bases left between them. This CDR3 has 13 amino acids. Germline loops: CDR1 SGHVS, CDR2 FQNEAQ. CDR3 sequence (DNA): TGTGCCAGCAGCTTAGAGGTGCCCACTGAAGCTTTCTTT. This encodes CASSLEVPTEAFF. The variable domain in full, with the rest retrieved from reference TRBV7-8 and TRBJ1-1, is GAGVSQSPRYKVAKRGQDVALRCDPISGHVSLFWYQQALGQGPEFLTYFQNEAQLDKSGLPSDRFFAERPEGSVSTLKIQRTQQEDSAVYLCASSLEVPTEAFFGQGTRLTVV.

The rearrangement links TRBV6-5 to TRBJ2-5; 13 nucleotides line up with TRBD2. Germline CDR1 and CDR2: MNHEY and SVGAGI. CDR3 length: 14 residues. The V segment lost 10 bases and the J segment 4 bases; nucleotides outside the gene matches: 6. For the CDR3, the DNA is TGTGCCACCGGGACTAGCGGGAAGGGAGAGACCCAGTACTTC. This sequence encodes CATGTSGKGETQYF.

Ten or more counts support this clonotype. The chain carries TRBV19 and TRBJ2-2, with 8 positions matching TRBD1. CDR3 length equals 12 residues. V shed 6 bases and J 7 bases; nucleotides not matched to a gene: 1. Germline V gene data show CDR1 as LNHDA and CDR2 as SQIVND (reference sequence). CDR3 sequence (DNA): TGTGCCAGTAGAGGGACAGGCGGGGAGCTGTTTTTT. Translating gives CASRGTGGELFF.

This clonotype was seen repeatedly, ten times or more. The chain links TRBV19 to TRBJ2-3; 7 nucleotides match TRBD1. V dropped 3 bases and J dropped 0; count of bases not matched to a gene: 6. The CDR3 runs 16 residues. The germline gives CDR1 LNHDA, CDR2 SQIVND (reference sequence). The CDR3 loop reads CASSIRGQTSTDTQYF. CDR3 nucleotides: TGTGCCAGTAGTATCCGGGGACAGACTAGCACAGATACGCAGTATTTT.

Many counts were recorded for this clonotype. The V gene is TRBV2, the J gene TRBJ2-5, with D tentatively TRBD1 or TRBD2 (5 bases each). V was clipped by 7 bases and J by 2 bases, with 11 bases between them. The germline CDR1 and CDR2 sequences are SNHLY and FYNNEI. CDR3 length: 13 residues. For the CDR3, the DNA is TGTGCCAGCAAGAGGGGCCAGCAAGAGACCCAGTACTTC. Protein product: CASKRGQQETQYF.

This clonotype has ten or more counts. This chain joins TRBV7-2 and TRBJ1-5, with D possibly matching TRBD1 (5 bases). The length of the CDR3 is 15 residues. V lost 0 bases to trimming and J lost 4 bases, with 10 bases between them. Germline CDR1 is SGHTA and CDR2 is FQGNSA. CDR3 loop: CASSLAGPLNQPQHF. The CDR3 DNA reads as TGTGCCAGCAGCTTAGCGGGACCCCTTAATCAGCCCCAGCATTTT.

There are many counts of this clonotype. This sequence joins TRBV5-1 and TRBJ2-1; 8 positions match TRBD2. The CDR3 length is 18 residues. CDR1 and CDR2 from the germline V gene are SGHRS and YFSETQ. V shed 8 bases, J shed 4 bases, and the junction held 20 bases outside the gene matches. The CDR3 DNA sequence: TGCGCCAGTTGGAGGGGCGGCGATAGCGGGGCTACGTACAATGAGCAGTTCTTC. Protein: CASWRGGDSGATYNEQFF.

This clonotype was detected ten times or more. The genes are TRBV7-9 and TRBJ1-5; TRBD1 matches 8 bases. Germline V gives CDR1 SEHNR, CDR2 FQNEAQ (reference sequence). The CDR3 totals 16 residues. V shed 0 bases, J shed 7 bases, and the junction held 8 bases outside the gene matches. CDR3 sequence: CASSLATQGARQPQHF. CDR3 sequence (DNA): TGTGCCAGCAGCTTAGCTACCCAGGGGGCCAGGCAGCCCCAGCATTTT.